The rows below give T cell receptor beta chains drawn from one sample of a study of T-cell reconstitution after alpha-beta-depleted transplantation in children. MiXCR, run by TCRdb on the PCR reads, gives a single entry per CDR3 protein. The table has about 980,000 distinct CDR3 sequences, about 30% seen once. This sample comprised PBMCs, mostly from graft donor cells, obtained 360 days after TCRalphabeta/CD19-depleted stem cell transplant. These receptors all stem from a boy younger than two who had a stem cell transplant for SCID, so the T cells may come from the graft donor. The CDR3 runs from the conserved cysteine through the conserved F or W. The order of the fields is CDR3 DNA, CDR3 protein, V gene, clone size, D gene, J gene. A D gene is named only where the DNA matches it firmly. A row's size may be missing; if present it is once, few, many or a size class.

DNA: TGCGCCAGCAGCCAAGAGAACAGCGTCTCCTCTGGAAACACCATATATTTT
CDR3: CASSQENSVSSGNTIYF
V: TRBV4-1
size: -
D: -
J: TRBJ1-3

DNA: TGTGCCAGTGCTAGCGGGGGGGCCGGGGTGAATGAGCAGTTCTTC
CDR3: CASASGGAGVNEQFF
V: TRBV7-3
size: few
D: TRBD2
J: TRBJ2-1

DNA: TGTGCCACCGTAGGACAGAACACCGGGGAGCTGTTTTTT
CDR3: CATVGQNTGELFF
V: TRBV24-1
size: few
D: -
J: TRBJ2-2

DNA: TGCAGTGCTAGAGTTGTACAGACTGAAAAACTGTTTTTT
CDR3: CSARVVQTEKLFF
V: TRBV20-1
size: -
D: -
J: TRBJ1-4

DNA: TGTGCCACCAGCAGAGGTGGGGTTGGAGAGACCCAGTACTTC
CDR3: CATSRGGVGETQYF
V: TRBV15
size: -
D: -
J: TRBJ2-5

DNA: TGCGCCAGCAGCTTAACAGGTCTAGGGGCCCAGCATTTT
CDR3: CASSLTGLGAQHF
V: TRBV5-1
size: -
D: -
J: TRBJ1-5

DNA: TGTGCCAGCCAGCGCGGACAGGGACGATCGTACGAGCAGTACTTC
CDR3: CASQRGQGRSYEQYF
V: TRBV9
size: -
D: TRBD1
J: TRBJ2-7

DNA: TGTGCCAGCCAGCCGAGCCTGGGCACCAGGCCCCTCCACTTT
CDR3: CASQPSLGTRPLHF
V: TRBV6-2/TRBV6-3
size: -
D: -
J: TRBJ1-6

DNA: TGTGCCAGCAGGAGAGGACAGCCGAACACTGAAGCTTTCTTT
CDR3: CASRRGQPNTEAFF
V: TRBV12-3/TRBV12-4
size: -
D: -
J: TRBJ1-1

DNA: TGTGCCATCAGTGCCGGGGGGCCTGGGGCCAACGTCCTGACTTTC
CDR3: CAISAGGPGANVLTF
V: TRBV10-3
size: few
D: -
J: TRBJ2-6

DNA: TGTGCCAGCAGTCTCAGGACTACAGGGTCGGAAGTAGATACGCAGTATTTT
CDR3: CASSLRTTGSEVDTQYF
V: TRBV6-1
size: few
D: -
J: TRBJ2-3